This record looks at one TCR beta chain sequence and its context. The clone's antigen remains unknown. Per-base qualities were not stored, and no clone one base away is much larger. Every donor was a healthy Caucasian. Three pairs of female monozygotic twins, all aged roughly 18 to 29 years, made up the twin cohort. Peripheral blood mononuclear cells were the source from which RNA for the TCR libraries was isolated. The data derive from a study of identical twins (dated by TCRdb to 2015 to 2016). Regarding the complete study: TCR alpha and beta repertoires from monozygotic twins, unrelated adults of various ages and cord blood were deep-sequenced to test whether fetal clonotypes persist. To rule out contamination, replicate twin experiments were performed at different times with different library preparation protocols.

From a lookup of the germline V gene, CDR1 and CDR2 are MGHRA and YSYEKL. The CDR3, cysteine through phenylalanine, is 15 amino acids long. Left in the record is the CDR3 DNA by itself, 45 bases read in frame from the first base. The trim is 2 bases for V and 5 bases for J, with a gap of 13 bases between the germline ends. On the study overall, not on this receptor specifically: Out-of-frame TCR alpha sequences shared between twins showed an excess of low generation-probability sequences compared with coincidental sharing between unrelated individuals. Recombination models systematically underestimated out-of-frame TCR alpha sharing in monozygotic twins but agreed with sharing between unrelated individuals. Fewer insertions were carried by abundant cord blood beta clonotypes, a similar but weaker trend appeared in young adult naive repertoires, and no such trend appeared in memory repertoires. Invariant T cells such as MAIT and iNKT could partly confound zero-insertion analyses, though diverse VJ usage argued against this for most clonotypes. In beta out-of-frame sequences, excess twin sharing was weaker, because having fewer shared sequences lowered the signal-to-noise ratio. Because the same donors could not be followed over many years, the conclusions depended on cross-sectional statistical analysis.

The library relied on 5' RACE. Instrument on record: Illumina HiSeq 2000. A universal primer binding site was added through template switching, and the final cDNA carried a unique molecular identifier so that TCR cDNA molecules could be counted accurately. Specific primers in the conserved constant-segment region were used to synthesize first-strand cDNA for the TCR alpha and beta chains. To control for contamination, every cDNA library was double barcoded, receiving both a SMART-Mk sample barcode and Illumina barcodes. Two successive PCR steps introduced TruSeq adapter sequences along with Illumina sample barcodes. Sequencing of the TCR alpha and beta cDNA libraries was done on the Illumina HiSeq platform using custom primers. Processing in the source paper ran as follows. MiGEC processed the raw reads to extract unique molecular identifiers, while MiXCR was used to determine the CDR3 positions. For each individual, recombination models were inferred using an EM algorithm with the repgenHMM and IGoR tools. Shared clonotypes were analyzed with the tcR package in R, and sharing was normalized by the product of cloneset sizes. To study raw recombination free of thymic and clonal selection effects, out-of-frame nonproductive sequences were analyzed. In TCRdb, the public reads were trimmed at Q25 with fastp and aligned with MiXCR, with productive beta chains retained. Duplicate CDR3 protein sequences are folded into a single record with the most common DNA and genes. These V and J calls derive from TCRdb rather than the authors' analysis. This sample has some 600,000 distinct CDR3 sequences in its table, and roughly 7.1% of those were observed once. 1.5% to 2% of the sample is taken by the ten largest.

These data also featured in a second study, about yellow fever vaccine responses in identical twins. Reported in the second study: The authors reported that the T cell response to vaccination in identical twins appeared partly convergent and partly personalized. In identical twins, the study followed T cell clones that responded to the vaccine with precision.

Material: PBMCs. The chain was built from TRBV4-1 and TRBJ2-1, with no confidently assigned D gene. The receptor was derived from a woman in her late teens or twenties in good health. CDR3 loop: CASSQPITRDNEQFF. The sequenced DNA is TGCGCCAGCAGCCAACCAATAACACGGGACAATGAGCAGTTCTTC.